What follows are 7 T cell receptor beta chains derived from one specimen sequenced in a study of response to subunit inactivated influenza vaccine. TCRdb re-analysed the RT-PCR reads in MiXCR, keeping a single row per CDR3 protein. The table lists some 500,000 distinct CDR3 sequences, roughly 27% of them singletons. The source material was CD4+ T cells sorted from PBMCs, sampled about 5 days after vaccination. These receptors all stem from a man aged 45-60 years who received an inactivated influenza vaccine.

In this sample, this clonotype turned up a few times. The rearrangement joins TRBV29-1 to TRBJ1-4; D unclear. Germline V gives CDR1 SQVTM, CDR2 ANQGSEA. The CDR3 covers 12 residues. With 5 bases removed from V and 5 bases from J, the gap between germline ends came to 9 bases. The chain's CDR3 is CSVSKGNEKLFF. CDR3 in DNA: TGCAGCGTTTCGAAAGGAAATGAAAAACTGTTTTTT.

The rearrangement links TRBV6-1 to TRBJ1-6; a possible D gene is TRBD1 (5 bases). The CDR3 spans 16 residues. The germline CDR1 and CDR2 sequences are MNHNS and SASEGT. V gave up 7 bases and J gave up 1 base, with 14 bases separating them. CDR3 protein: CASTYGGGSYNSPLHF. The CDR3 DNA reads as TGTGCCAGCACCTACGGTGGGGGTTCCTATAATTCACCCCTCCACTTT.

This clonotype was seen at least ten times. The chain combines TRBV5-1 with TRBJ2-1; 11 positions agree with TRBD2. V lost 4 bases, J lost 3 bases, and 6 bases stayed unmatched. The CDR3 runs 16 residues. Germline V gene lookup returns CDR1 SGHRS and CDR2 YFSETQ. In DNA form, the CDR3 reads TGCGCCAGCAGCCCAAGACTAGCGGGGAACTACAATGAGCAGTTCTTC. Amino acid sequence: CASSPRLAGNYNEQFF.

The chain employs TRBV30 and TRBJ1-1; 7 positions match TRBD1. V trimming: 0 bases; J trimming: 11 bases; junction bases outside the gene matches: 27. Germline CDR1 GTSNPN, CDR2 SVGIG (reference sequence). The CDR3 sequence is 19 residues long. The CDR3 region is CAWSVRLWDRSAARVRAFF. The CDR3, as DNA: TGTGCCTGGAGTGTACGTTTATGGGACAGATCCGCGGCGCGGGTTCGGGCTTTCTTT.

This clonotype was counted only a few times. The CDR3 region has the DNA TGCAGTGCTACAATACCGGGACTAGCGGGAGGTGCAGATACGCAGTATTTT. Amino acids: CSATIPGLAGGADTQYF. V and J are TRBV20-1 and TRBJ2-3, with TRBD2 identical over 15 bases. Trimming at V came to 4 bases and at J to 4 bases, leaving 9 bases not matched to a gene. This CDR3 is 17 amino acids long. Germline lookup yields CDR1 DFQATT and CDR2 SNEGSKA (reference sequence).

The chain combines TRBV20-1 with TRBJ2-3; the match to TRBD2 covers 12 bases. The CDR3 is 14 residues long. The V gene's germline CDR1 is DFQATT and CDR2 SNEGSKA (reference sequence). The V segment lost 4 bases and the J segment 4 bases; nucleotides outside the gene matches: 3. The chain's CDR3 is CSATSGGAADTQYF. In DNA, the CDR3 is TGCAGTGCTACTAGCGGGGGGGCGGCAGATACGCAGTATTTT.

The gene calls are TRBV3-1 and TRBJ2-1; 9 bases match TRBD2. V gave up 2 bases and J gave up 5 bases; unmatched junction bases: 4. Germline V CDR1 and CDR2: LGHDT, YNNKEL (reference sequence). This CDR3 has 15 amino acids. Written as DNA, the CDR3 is TGTGCCAGCAGCCAAATCCTAGCGGGACACAATGAGCAGTTCTTC. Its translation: CASSQILAGHNEQFF.